This T cell receptor (beta chain) was identified during a study of T cell clones after liver transplantation. Regarding the study as a whole: Low donor cell numbers restricted donor-reactive repertoire measurement in a couple of subjects.

In the case of this clone: Its specificity is unknown.

TCRdb keeps only in-frame clones here, not all; method: immunoSEQ multiplex PCR. The profile shows tens of thousands of clones, around four fifths of them singletons. Trimming took off 5 bases at V and 0 bases at J, with 8 bases between the two ends. The CDR3 has 14 residues. Germline lookup yields CDR1 SGHTS and CDR2 YDEGEE. V and J are TRBV5-8 and TRBJ2-2; no clear D. Sequencing used CD4+ T cells from blood, obtained about 46 months after liver transplant. The clonotype originates from a human patient who received a liver transplant. Some T cells may arise from the graft donor. The CDR3 nucleotides read TGTGCCAGCAGTTCTCGCGCGAACACCGGGGAGCTGTTTTTT. Amino acids: CASSSRANTGELFF.